The sequence of this TCR beta chain was determined in a study of T cells in Graves' hyperthyroidism and ophthalmopathy. The study, taken as a whole, reports: Most thyroid clonotypes with frequency above 0.001 were detected in blood.

V was cut by 0 bases and J by 7 bases, with 5 bases left in between. Germline V lookup: CDR1 SGDLS, CDR2 YYNGEE. This CDR3 has 12 residues. Remarks on this clonotype: Its antigen remains unknown.

TCR beta CDR3 regions were amplified from RNA. With the HTBI primer set, the TCR CDR3 went through a first round of RT-PCR. TCRdb itself ran the multiplex PCR reads through MiXCR, one entry per CDR3 protein. This sample has some 370,000 distinct CDR3 sequences, with about an eighth found just once. V gene TRBV9 combines with J gene TRBJ2-1; tentatively, D is TRBD2 (5 bases). Sequencing used blood. The clonotype comes from a man in his forties or fifties with Graves' ophthalmopathy. CDR3 in amino acids: CASSVAGNEQFF. The CDR3 DNA is TGTGCCAGCAGCGTAGCGGGGAATGAGCAGTTCTTC.